This TCR beta chain was documented in a study of PD-1 blockade in classical Hodgkin lymphoma. Study observations and caveats: By C4D1 there was a significant rise in CD4+ TCR diversity but not in CD8+ TCR diversity. Reported baseline diversity: healthy donors highest, relapsed/refractory patients lowest.

About this clone: The antigen is unknown.

The CDR3 is made up of 14 amino acids. Germline V lookup: CDR1 SGHAT, CDR2 FQNNGV. V shed 5 bases, J shed 4 bases, and the junction held 4 bases outside the gene matches. The time point was: cycle 4 day 1 (C4D1), after more than 5 weeks of nivolumab. Brentuximab vedotin exposure varied among the patients, all of whom had relapsed after autologous stem cell transplantation. Assay: immunoSEQ multiplex PCR; the TCRdb copy retains only in-frame clones and omits some. The data contain 41,000 or so clones, roughly two thirds of them singletons. The chain uses TRBV11-2 and TRBJ2-1, with 8 bases identical to TRBD1. The sequences come from peripheral blood mononuclear cells (PBMCs), collected before the fourth cycle of nivolumab. This receptor was taken from a human donor with classical Hodgkin lymphoma. In nucleotides, the CDR3 is TGTGCCAGCAGCCATGGGACAGGATACAATGAGCAGTTCTTC. As protein: CASSHGTGYNEQFF.